This T cell receptor beta chain was documented in a study of CD8+ T cells in alopecia areata. As for the study in general: The authors scored treated patients' severity by affected scalp percentage.

Treatment in this sample: oral pan-JAK inhibitor, 5-10 mg twice daily. CDR3 length: 16 amino acids. Germline V gives CDR1 LNHNV, CDR2 YYDKDF (reference sequence). The ends lost 0 bases at V and 0 bases at J; junction bases unmatched: 2. This clone was found a few times. Reverse transcribed after extraction, RNA yielded cDNA as the sequencing template. Libraries were prepared by immunoSEQ multiplex PCR; TCRdb keeps only in-frame clonotypes and omits some of them. The sample yields about 270,000 clones, around 64% seen once. This chain joins TRBV15 and TRBJ2-3, with 8 positions matching TRBD2. The sample was CD4+ T cells sorted from blood, taken around week 54, from a patient treated with tofacitinib. This clonotype was obtained from a human donor with alopecia areata. CDR3 protein: CATSRELAGSTDTQYF. DNA for the CDR3: TGTGCCACCAGCAGAGAGTTAGCGGGAAGCACAGATACGCAGTATTTT.